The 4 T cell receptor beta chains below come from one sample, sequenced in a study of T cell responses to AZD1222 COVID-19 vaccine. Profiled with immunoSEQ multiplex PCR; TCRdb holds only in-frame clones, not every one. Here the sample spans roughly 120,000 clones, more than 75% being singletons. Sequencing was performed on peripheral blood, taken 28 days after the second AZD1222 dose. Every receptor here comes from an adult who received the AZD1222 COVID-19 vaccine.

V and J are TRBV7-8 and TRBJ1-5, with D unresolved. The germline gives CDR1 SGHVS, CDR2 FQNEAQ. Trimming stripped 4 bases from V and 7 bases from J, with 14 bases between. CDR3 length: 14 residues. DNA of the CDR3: TGTGCCAGCAGCTCCCTTGGTGTGGGCCAGCCCCAGCATTTT. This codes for CASSSLGVGQPQHF.

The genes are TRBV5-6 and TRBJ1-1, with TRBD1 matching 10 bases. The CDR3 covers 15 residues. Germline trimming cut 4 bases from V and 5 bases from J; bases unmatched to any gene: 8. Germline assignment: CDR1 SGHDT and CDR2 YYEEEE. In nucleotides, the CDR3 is TGTGCCAGCAGCGCGACCGGGACAGGGGCGACTGAAGCTTTCTTT. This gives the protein CASSATGTGATEAFF.

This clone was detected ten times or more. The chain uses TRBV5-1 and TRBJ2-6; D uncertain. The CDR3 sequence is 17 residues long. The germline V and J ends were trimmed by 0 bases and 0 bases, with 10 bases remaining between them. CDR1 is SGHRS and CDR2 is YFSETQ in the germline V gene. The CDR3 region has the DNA TGCGCCAGCAGCTTGGATGCCTTGGGCTCTGGGGCCAACGTCCTGACTTTC. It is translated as CASSLDALGSGANVLTF. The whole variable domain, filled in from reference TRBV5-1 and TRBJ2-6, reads KAGVTQTPRYLIKTRGQQVTLSCSPISGHRSVSWYQQTPGQGLQFLFEYFSETQRNKGNFPGRFSGRQFSNSRSEMNVSTLELGDSALYLCASSLDALGSGANVLTFGAGSRLTVL.

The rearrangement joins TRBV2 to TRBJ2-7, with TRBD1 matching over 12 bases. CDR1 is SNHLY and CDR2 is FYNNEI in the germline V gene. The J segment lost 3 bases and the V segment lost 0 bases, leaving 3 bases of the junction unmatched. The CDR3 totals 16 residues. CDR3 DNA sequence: TGTGCCAGCAGTGAAGCGGGGACAGGGGGCCTCTACGAGCAGTACTTC. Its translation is CASSEAGTGGLYEQYF. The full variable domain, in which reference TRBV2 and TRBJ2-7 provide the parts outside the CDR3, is EPEVTQTPSHQVTQMGQEVILRCVPISNHLYFYWYRQILGQKVEFLVSFYNNEISEKSEIFDDQFSVERPDGSNFTLKIRSTKLEDSAMYFCASSEAGTGGLYEQYFGPGTRLTVT.